What follows are 21 T cell receptor beta chains derived from one specimen sequenced in a study of blood T cell repertoires in COVID-19. Method: immunoSEQ multiplex PCR; TCRdb's copy keeps in-frame clones and lacks some. The sample contains about 300,000 clones, about 81% of which appear only once. Sequenced sample: peripheral blood. The receptors were sampled from a human donor with COVID-19, enrolled during active disease. The donor label of this sample is uncertain.

This rearrangement joins TRBV28 to TRBJ2-7; 7 bases line up with TRBD1. CDR1 and CDR2 (germline): MDHEN, SYDVKM. The V gene end was trimmed by 4 bases and the J gene end by 4 bases; junction bases not matched to a gene: 10. This CDR3 has 15 residues. The CDR3 loop reads CASSSFGTALYEQYF. The CDR3 bases are TGTGCCAGCAGTTCTTTTGGGACAGCGTTATACGAGCAGTACTTC. Full variable domain (missing parts from reference TRBV28 and TRBJ2-7): DVKVTQSSRYLVKRTGEKVFLECVQDMDHENMFWYRQDPGLGLRLIYFSYDVKMKEKGDIPEGYSVSREKKERFSLILESASTNQTSMYLCASSSFGTALYEQYFGPGTRLTVT.

As regards this clone: Compared with germline, one end of the junction differs, possibly owing to a read error. The chain combines TRBV2 with TRBJ2-5; TRBD2 matches at 7 bases. Germline V gene sequence: CDR1 SNHLY, CDR2 FYNNEI. CDR3 length equals 14 residues. The CDR3 loop reads CASRGLGVLETQYF. The CDR3 coding sequence is TGTGCGAGCAGAGGACTAGGGGTTTTGGAGACCCAGTACTTC.

This clone has only a few counts. The chain employs TRBV29-1 and TRBJ2-5, with D hard to call. The CDR3 loop spans 13 amino acids. With 4 bases removed from V and 1 base from J, the gap between germline ends came to 10 bases. Germline assignment: CDR1 SQVTM and CDR2 ANQGSEA. In nucleotides, the CDR3 is TGCAGCGTTGTCGAAGAGTTCCAAGAGACCCAGTACTTC. It translates to CSVVEEFQETQYF.

This clone was observed once. The chain is built from TRBV27 and TRBJ1-1, with 11 nucleotides matching TRBD1. Germline CDR1 reads MNHEY; CDR2 reads SMNVEV (reference sequence). The J segment lost 4 bases and the V segment lost 8 bases, leaving 18 bases of the junction unmatched. This CDR3 is built from 18 residues. CDR3 loop: CASQRRVGQGVWTTEAFF. CDR3 bases: TGTGCCAGCCAAAGGCGGGTGGGACAGGGGGTATGGACCACTGAAGCTTTCTTT.

The chain carries TRBV14 and TRBJ2-1; 7 positions agree with TRBD2. Germline V gene data show CDR1 as SGHDN and CDR2 as FVKESK. The V segment lost 1 base and the J segment 6 bases; nucleotides outside the gene matches: 3. The CDR3 length is 14 residues. In nucleotides, the CDR3 is TGTGCCAGCAGCCAAGGATGGGGGGGCAATGAGCAGTTCTTC. Protein product: CASSQGWGGNEQFF. Full variable domain (outside the CDR3, taken from reference TRBV14 and TRBJ2-1): EAGVTQFPSHSVIEKGQTVTLRCDPISGHDNLYWYRRVMGKEIKFLLHFVKESKQDESGMPNNRFLAERTGGTYSTLKVQPAELEDSGVYFCASSQGWGGNEQFFGPGTRLTVL.

The CDR3 nucleotides read TGTGCCAGCAGCACGACAGACCATGAAAAACTGTTTTTT. Amino acid sequence: CASSTTDHEKLFF. The chain employs TRBV6-9 and TRBJ1-4, with TRBD1 as a possible D gene (5 bases). This CDR3 region has 13 residues. The V gene lost 6 bases and the J gene lost 6 bases, with 11 bases spanning the gap. Germline V CDR1 and CDR2: MNHGY, SVAAGI.

The rearrangement uses TRBV18 and TRBJ1-2; D not resolved. The V gene lost 3 bases and the J gene lost 2 bases, with 10 bases spanning the gap. The germline V gene encodes CDR1 KGHSH and CDR2 LQKENI. The CDR3 extends over 14 amino acids. The CDR3 is CASSPGTINYGYTF. The DNA of the CDR3 is TGTGCCAGCTCACCGGGCACGATCAACTATGGCTACACCTTC.

The rearrangement links TRBV4-1 to TRBJ1-1; 9 bases fit TRBD1. CDR1 and CDR2 (germline): MGHRA, YSYEKL. The CDR3 is 13 amino acids. The V segment lost 5 bases and the J segment 4 bases; nucleotides outside the gene matches: 2. The CDR3 coding sequence is TGCGCCAGCAGCTACAGGGGGCGCACTGAAGCTTTCTTT. Translation gives CASSYRGRTEAFF.

This chain links TRBV10-3 with TRBJ2-2; D is undetermined. The CDR3 has 12 residues. V lost 4 bases to trimming and J lost 7 bases, with 7 bases between them. Germline CDR1 and CDR2: ENHRY and SYGVKD. This CDR3 is CAISGADGELFF. The CDR3 DNA reads TGTGCCATCAGTGGGGCTGACGGGGAGCTGTTTTTT.

This chain uses TRBV15 with TRBJ2-3, with D tentatively TRBD1 (5 bases). The V gene's germline CDR1 is LNHNV and CDR2 YYDKDF (reference sequence). Trimming cost V 0 bases and J 4 bases, with 8 bases left between them. The CDR3 length is 14 residues. For the CDR3, the DNA is TGTGCCACCAGCAGAGACAGGGTTCCAGATACGCAGTATTTT. Its protein is CATSRDRVPDTQYF. Filled out from reference TRBV15 and TRBJ2-3, the complete variable domain reads DAMVIQNPRYQVTQFGKPVTLSCSQTLNHNVMYWYQQKSSQAPKLLFHYYDKDFNNEADTPDNFQSRRPNTSFCFLDIRSPGLGDTAMYLCATSRDRVPDTQYFGPGTRLTVL.

The chain joins TRBV5-1 to TRBJ2-7, with TRBD1 matching over 9 bases. CDR1 is SGHRS, CDR2 YFSETQ, per germline. Trimming took 3 bases from V and 4 from J; bases not matched to a gene: 5. This CDR3 comprises 14 residues. CDR3 coding DNA: TGCGCCAGCAGCTGGGGACAGGGAGGATACGAGCAGTACTTC. This codes for CASSWGQGGYEQYF.

The rearrangement joins TRBV6-1 to TRBJ1-6; D may be TRBD1 (5 bases). This CDR3 region has 15 residues. Germline V gives CDR1 MNHNS, CDR2 SASEGT. Trimming stripped 3 bases from V and 6 bases from J, with 12 bases between. The CDR3 loop is CASSDGRGPNSPLHF. CDR3 nucleotides: TGTGCCAGCAGTGACGGGAGGGGCCCTAATTCACCCCTCCACTTT.

The CDR3 bases are TGTGCCACACCGACGGGACTCCTGAGCTCCTACGAGCAGTACTTC. This encodes CATPTGLLSSYEQYF. The gene calls are TRBV15 and TRBJ2-7; perhaps TRBD2 as D (6 bases). The CDR3 has 15 residues. Trimming removed 9 bases at V and 0 bases at J, with 18 bases between. Germline CDR1 LNHNV, CDR2 YYDKDF (reference sequence).

The chain couples TRBV25-1 to TRBJ2-5; D is possibly TRBD1 (5 bases). Germline V lookup: CDR1 MGHDK, CDR2 SYGVNS. Trimming left V 3 bases short and J 2 bases short, with 22 bases between. This CDR3 contains 18 residues. CDR3 nucleotide sequence: TGTGCCAGCAGTGATTCGTGGGGAAAGGGGCCTCCTCAAGAGACCCAGTACTTC. It specifies CASSDSWGKGPPQETQYF.

The chain uses TRBV27 and TRBJ2-2; tentative D call: TRBD1 (5 bases). Germline V gene lookup returns CDR1 MNHEY and CDR2 SMNVEV (reference sequence). Trimming left V 8 bases short and J 2 bases short, with 9 bases between. The CDR3 is made up of 13 amino acids. In DNA, the CDR3 is TGTGCCAGCTACAGGCACAACACCGGGGAGCTGTTTTTT. Amino acid sequence: CASYRHNTGELFF.

This clone was picked up one time. This chain joins TRBV30 and TRBJ1-5; 9 bases agree with TRBD1. Looked up from germline, CDR1 is GTSNPN and CDR2 is SVGIG (reference sequence). The CDR3 is 14 amino acids. Trimming at V came to 3 bases and at J to 6 bases, leaving 6 bases not matched to a gene. The chain's CDR3 is CAWSADRGFQPQHF. CDR3 coding DNA: TGTGCCTGGAGCGCCGACAGGGGGTTTCAGCCCCAGCATTTT.

The rearrangement joins TRBV28 to TRBJ1-1, with D perhaps TRBD1 (5 bases). V shed 3 bases and J shed 6 bases, with 11 bases lying between them. This CDR3 has 13 residues. Germline V gene lookup returns CDR1 MDHEN and CDR2 SYDVKM. The CDR3 region has the DNA TGTGCCAGCAGTTTTGGGCGGGGGGCTGAAGCTTTCTTT. Translated, it gives CASSFGRGAEAFF.

The gene calls are TRBV21-1 and TRBJ1-5. TRBV21-1 is assigned pseudogene status. The CDR3 extends over 21 amino acids. CDR3 coding DNA: TGTGCCAGCAGCAAACTTTCATCGGGAGGTGAGGGGCGTAAGAGCAATCAGCCCCAGCATTTT. Translating it yields CASSKLSSGGEGRKSNQPQHF.

V usage is TRBV19 and J usage is TRBJ1-5; 7 nucleotides match TRBD1. The CDR3 extends over 13 amino acids. Germline V gene lookup returns CDR1 LNHDA and CDR2 SQIVND (reference sequence). V lost 7 bases, J lost 5 bases, and 5 bases stayed unmatched. CDR3 DNA: TGTGCCAGTACCCTCAGGGGGGATCAGCCCCAGCATTTT. Amino acids: CASTLRGDQPQHF.

J is TRBJ2-4 and V is TRBV16, with 9 nucleotides matching TRBD2. The CDR3 spans 14 residues. Germline-derived CDR1 and CDR2 are KGHSY and FQNENV. J lost 9 bases, V lost 0 bases, and 3 bases had no gene match. The CDR3 DNA follows: TGTGCCAGCAGCCAATCGGGCGGGAGGGCCATTCAGTACTTC. It is translated as CASSQSGGRAIQYF.

The chain couples TRBV28 to TRBJ2-7, with a weak D call TRBD1 (6 bases). Germline V CDR1 and CDR2: MDHEN, SYDVKM. CDR3 size: 13 residues. V was trimmed by 8 bases and J by 6 bases, leaving 17 bases between them. CDR3 loop: CASSLGALVEQYF. The DNA of the CDR3 is TGTGCCAGCTCTTTGGGGGCGCTCGTCGAGCAGTACTTC.